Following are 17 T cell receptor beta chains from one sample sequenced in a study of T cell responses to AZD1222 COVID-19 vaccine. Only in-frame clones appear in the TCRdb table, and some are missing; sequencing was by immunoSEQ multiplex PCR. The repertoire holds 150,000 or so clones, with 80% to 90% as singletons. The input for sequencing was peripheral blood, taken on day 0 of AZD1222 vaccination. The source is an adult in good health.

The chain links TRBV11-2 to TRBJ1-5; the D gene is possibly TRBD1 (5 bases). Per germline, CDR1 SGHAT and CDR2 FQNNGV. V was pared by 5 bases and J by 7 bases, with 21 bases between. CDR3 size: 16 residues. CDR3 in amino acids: CASSPSGTLRGQPQHF. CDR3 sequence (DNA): TGTGCCAGCAGCCCGTCCGGGACCCTTCGGGGACAGCCCCAGCATTTT.

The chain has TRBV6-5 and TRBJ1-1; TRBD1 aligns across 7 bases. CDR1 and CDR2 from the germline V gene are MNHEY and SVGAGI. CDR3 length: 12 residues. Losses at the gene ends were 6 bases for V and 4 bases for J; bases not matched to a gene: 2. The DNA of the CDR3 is TGTGCCAGCAGAACAGGGGCCACTGAAGCTTTCTTT. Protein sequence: CASRTGATEAFF.

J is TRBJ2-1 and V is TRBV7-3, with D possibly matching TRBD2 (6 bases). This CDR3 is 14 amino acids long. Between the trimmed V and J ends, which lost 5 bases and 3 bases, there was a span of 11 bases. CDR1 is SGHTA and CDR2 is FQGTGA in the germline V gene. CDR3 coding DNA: TGTGCCAGCAGCCGGGGGAGCGACTACAATGAGCAGTTCTTC. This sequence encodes CASSRGSDYNEQFF. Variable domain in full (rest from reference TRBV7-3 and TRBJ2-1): GAGVSQTPSNKVTEKGKYVELRCDPISGHTALYWYRQSLGQGPEFLIYFQGTGAADDSGLPNDRFFAVRPEGSVSTLKIQRTERGDSAVYLCASSRGSDYNEQFFGPGTRLTVL.

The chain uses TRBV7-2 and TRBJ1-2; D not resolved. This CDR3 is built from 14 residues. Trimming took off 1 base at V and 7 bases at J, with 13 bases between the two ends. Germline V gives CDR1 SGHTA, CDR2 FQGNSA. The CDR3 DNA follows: TGTGCCAGCAGCTTAGGGCATGGGCTCGGTGGCTACACCTTC. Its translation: CASSLGHGLGGYTF.

CDR3 amino acids: CASNPEVGTDTQYF. DNA for the CDR3: TGTGCCAGCAACCCGGAGGTCGGAACAGATACGCAGTATTTT. This sequence joins TRBV9 and TRBJ2-3; D perhaps matches TRBD2 (5 bases). CDR3 length equals 14 residues. CDR1 is SGDLS, CDR2 YYNGEE, per germline. Trimming removed 6 bases at V and 3 bases at J, with 14 bases between.

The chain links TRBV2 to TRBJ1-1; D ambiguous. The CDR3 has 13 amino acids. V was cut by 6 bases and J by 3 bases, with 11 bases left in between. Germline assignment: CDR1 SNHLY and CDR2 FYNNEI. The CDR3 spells CASSVSEDTEAFF. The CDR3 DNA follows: TGTGCCAGCAGCGTGTCAGAGGACACTGAAGCTTTCTTT. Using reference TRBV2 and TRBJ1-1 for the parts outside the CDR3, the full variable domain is EPEVTQTPSHQVTQMGQEVILRCVPISNHLYFYWYRQILGQKVEFLVSFYNNEISEKSEIFDDQFSVERPDGSNFTLKIRSTKLEDSAMYFCASSVSEDTEAFFGQGTRLTVV.

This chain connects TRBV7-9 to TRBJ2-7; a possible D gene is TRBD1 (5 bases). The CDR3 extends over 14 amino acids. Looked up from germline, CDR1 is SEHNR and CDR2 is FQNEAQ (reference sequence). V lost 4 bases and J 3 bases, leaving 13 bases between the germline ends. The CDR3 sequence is CASSSPLDNYEQYF. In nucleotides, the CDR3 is TGTGCCAGCAGCTCACCCCTGGACAACTACGAGCAGTACTTC.

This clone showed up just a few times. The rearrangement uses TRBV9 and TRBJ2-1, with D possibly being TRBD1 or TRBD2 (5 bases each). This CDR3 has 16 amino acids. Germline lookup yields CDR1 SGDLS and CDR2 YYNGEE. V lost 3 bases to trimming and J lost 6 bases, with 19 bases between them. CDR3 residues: CASSEKGTLTANEQFF. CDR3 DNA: TGTGCCAGCAGCGAGAAAGGGACCCTAACGGCCAATGAGCAGTTCTTC.

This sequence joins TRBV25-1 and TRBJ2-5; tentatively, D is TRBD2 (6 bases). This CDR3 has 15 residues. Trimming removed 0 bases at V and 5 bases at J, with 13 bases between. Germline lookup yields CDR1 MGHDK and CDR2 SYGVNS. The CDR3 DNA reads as TGTGCCAGCAGTGAATATGGCGGGATGGGGGAGACCCAGTACTTC. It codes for CASSEYGGMGETQYF.

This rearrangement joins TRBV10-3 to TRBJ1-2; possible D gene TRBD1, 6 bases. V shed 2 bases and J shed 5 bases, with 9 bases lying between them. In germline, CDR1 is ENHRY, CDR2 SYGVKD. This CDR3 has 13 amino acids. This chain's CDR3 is CAISEGQGYGYTF. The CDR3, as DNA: TGTGCCATCAGTGAGGGGCAGGGGTATGGCTACACCTTC.

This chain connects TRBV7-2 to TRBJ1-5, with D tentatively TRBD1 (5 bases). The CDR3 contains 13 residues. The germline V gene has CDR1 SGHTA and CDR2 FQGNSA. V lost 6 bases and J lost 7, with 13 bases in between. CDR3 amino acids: CASSFIAGQPQHF. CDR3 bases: TGTGCCAGCAGTTTCATAGCAGGGCAGCCCCAGCATTTT. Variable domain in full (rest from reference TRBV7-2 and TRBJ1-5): GAGVSQSPSNKVTEKGKDVELRCDPISGHTALYWYRQSLGQGLEFLIYFQGNSAPDKSGLPSDRFSAERTGGSVSTLTIQRTQQEDSAVYLCASSFIAGQPQHFGDGTRLSIL.

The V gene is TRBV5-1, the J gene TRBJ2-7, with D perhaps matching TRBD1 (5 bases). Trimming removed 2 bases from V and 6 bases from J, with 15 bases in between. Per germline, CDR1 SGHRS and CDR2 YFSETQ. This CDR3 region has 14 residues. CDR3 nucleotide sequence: TGCGCCAGCAGCTTAGGGCAGGGTGTTATCGAGCAGTACTTC. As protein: CASSLGQGVIEQYF.

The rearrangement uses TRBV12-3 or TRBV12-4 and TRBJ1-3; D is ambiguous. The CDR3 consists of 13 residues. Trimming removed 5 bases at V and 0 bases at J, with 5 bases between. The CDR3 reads CASSHSSGNTIYF. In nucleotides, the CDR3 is TGTGCCAGCAGTCACTCCTCTGGAAACACCATATATTTT.

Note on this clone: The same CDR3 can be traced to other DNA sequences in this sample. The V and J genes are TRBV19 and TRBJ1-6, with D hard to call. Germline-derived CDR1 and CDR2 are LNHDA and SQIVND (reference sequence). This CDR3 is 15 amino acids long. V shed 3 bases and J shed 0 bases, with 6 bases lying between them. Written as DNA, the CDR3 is TGTGCCAGTAGTATGAGAAGCTCCTATAATTCACCCCTCCACTTT. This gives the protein CASSMRSSYNSPLHF.

The CDR3 sequence is CASRPIGGMNTEAFF. For the CDR3, the DNA is TGCGCCAGCAGACCAATCGGGGGGATGAACACTGAAGCTTTCTTT. The V and J genes are TRBV5-1 and TRBJ1-1, with D possibly TRBD1 on 5 matching bases. CDR3 length: 15 amino acids. V gave up 5 bases and J gave up 0 bases, with 14 bases separating them. Germline CDR1 reads SGHRS; CDR2 reads YFSETQ.

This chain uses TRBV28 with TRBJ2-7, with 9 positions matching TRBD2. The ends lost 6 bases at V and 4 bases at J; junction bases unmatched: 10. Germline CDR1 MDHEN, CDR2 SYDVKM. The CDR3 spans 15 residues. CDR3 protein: CASSGGGRASYEQYF. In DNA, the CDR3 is TGTGCCAGCAGCGGAGGCGGGAGGGCCTCGTACGAGCAGTACTTC.

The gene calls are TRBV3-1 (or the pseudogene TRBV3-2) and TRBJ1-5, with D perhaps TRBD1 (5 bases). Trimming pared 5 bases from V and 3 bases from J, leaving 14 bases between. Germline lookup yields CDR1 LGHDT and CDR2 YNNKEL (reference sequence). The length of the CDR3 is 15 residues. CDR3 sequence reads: CASSITPGSNQPQHF. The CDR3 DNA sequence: TGTGCCAGCAGCATAACCCCAGGGTCCAATCAGCCCCAGCATTTT.